The 18 T cell receptor beta chains below all came from one sample that was sequenced in a study of tumor-infiltrating lymphocytes in primary liver carcinoma. TCR beta cDNA was made from around 460 ng total RNA with a constant-region primer. Each TCR beta library was derived from three nested multiplex PCR rounds that employed slightly modified ARM-PCR. The first two PCR rounds, around 10 cycles each, used TRBV1-TRBV30 forward primers and a C-beta reverse primer. Using its own MiXCR run on the multiplex PCR reads, TCRdb lists one record per CDR3 protein. The sample contains 300,000 to 350,000 distinct CDR3 sequences, approximately 65% of which appear only once. The study extracted blood RNA from unsorted whole blood and also extracted germline DNA. Sequencing used peripheral blood. All receptors derive from a man aged 40-49 years with primary liver carcinoma and hepatitis B virus infection.

Notes on this clonotype: The junction does not match germline at one end; this may be a read error. The V and J genes are TRBV29-1 and TRBJ2-7; D ambiguous. Germline V gene sequence: CDR1 SQVTM, CDR2 ANQGSEA. The CDR3 totals 12 residues. Here the CDR3 DNA reads TGCAGCGTGTGGGATAGCCCCTACGAGCAGCACTTC. It codes for CSVWDSPYEQHF.

On this clonotype itself: This may arise from a read error, as a much more abundant clone is one base away. V is TRBV4-3 and J is TRBJ2-3, with unresolved D. The V gene lost 3 bases and the J gene lost 2 bases, with 12 bases spanning the gap. The CDR3 has 15 residues. Germline CDR1 LGHNA, CDR2 YSLEER. CDR3 amino acids: CASSHTGGITDTQYF. The CDR3 bases are TGCGCCAGCAGCCACACTGGCGGCATCACAGATACGCAGTATTTT.

Note on this clonotype: One end of the junction is discordant with germline, which a read error may explain. The gene calls are TRBV28 and TRBJ2-5, with a weak D call TRBD1 (6 bases). In germline, CDR1 is MDHEN, CDR2 SYDVKM. The CDR3 is 14 amino acids. The CDR3 spells CVSSINGQQETQYF. Written as DNA, the CDR3 is TGTGTCAGCAGCATCAACGGACAGCAAGAGACCCAGTACTTC.

As for this clonotype: One end of the junction is discordant with germline, which a read error may explain. The rearrangement uses TRBV11-1 and TRBJ2-1, with a possible D match to TRBD1 (6 bases). Germline V lookup: CDR1 SGHAT, CDR2 FQDESV (reference sequence). The CDR3 extends over 15 amino acids. The CDR3 reads CASSLDSFTYYEQFF. As DNA, the CDR3 is TGTGCCAGCAGCCTGGACAGTTTTACCTACTATGAGCAGTTCTTC.

A remark on this clonotype: A much larger clone differs from this one at a single base, so this may be a read error. This rearrangement joins TRBV12-3 or TRBV12-4 to TRBJ2-7; 8 nucleotides agree with TRBD1. The CDR3 totals 15 residues. The V gene end was trimmed by 9 bases and the J gene end by 5 bases; junction bases not matched to a gene: 15. The CDR3 nucleotides are TGTGCCAGGAGAAAAGGGACAGGCGGATTTGACGAGCAGTACTTC. Amino acids: CARRKGTGGFDEQYF.

Regarding this clonotype: Possible read error: a much larger clone is one base away. The chain has TRBV6-2 or TRBV6-3 and TRBJ2-1; 7 bases match TRBD2. The CDR3 has 17 residues. The germline gives CDR1 MNHEY, CDR2 SVGEGT. This chain's CDR3 is CANSHNPGTIIYNEQFF. The CDR3 DNA follows: TGTGCCAACAGTCACAACCCCGGGACTATAATCTACAATGAGCAGTTCTTC.

This chain links TRBV11-2 with TRBJ2-7; D uncertain. V was cut by 5 bases and J by 1 base, with 15 bases left in between. Germline V CDR1 and CDR2: SGHAT, FQNNGV. This CDR3 contains 15 residues. The CDR3 region has the DNA TGTGCCAGCAGCCGTAACTACAGTGGATCCTACGAGCAGTACTTC. As protein: CASSRNYSGSYEQYF.

The sample holds one count of this clonotype. One end of the junction fails to match germline, which may point to a read error. V is TRBV11-2 and J is TRBJ1-1; 10 bases agree with TRBD1. Germline V lookup: CDR1 SGHAT, CDR2 FQNNGV. This CDR3 is 15 amino acids long. DNA of the CDR3: TGCGCCAACAGCTTAACGGGACAGGGGTTAACTGAAGCTTTCTTT. Translating gives CANSLTGQGLTEAFF. The full variable domain, completed using reference TRBV11-2 and TRBJ1-1, is EAGVAQSPRYKIIEKRQSVAFWCNPISGHATLYWYQQILGQGPKLLIQFQNNGVVDDSQLPKDRFSAERLKGVDSTLKIQPAKLEDSAVYLCANSLTGQGLTEAFFGQGTRLTVV.

CDR3 nucleotide sequence: TGCGCCACCCAGGCGCTAGCGAGCAATGAGCAGTTCTTC. It specifies CATQALASNEQFF. The rearrangement links TRBV5-1 to TRBJ2-1, with D perhaps matching TRBD2 (6 bases). The CDR3 spans 13 residues. With 9 bases removed from V and 6 bases from J, the gap between germline ends came to 16 bases. Germline lookup yields CDR1 SGHRS and CDR2 YFSETQ. Combining the CDR3 with reference TRBV5-1 and TRBJ2-1 gives the whole variable domain KAGVTQTPRYLIKTRGQQVTLSCSPISGHRSVSWYQQTPGQGLQFLFEYFSETQRNKGNFPGRFSGRQFSNSRSEMNVSTLELGDSALYLCATQALASNEQFFGPGTRLTVL.

Details on this clonotype: Relative to the germline gene, one junction end is altered; a read error may explain this. The chain has TRBV13 and TRBJ2-7, with 13 bases identical to TRBD2. There are 14 residues in the CDR3. Germline V gene data show CDR1 as PRHDT and CDR2 as FYEKMQ (reference sequence). In DNA form, the CDR3 reads TGTGCCAGCAGCCCGGGACTAGCGGGATACGAGCTGTACTTC. Amino acid sequence: CASSPGLAGYELYF.

The V call is TRBV6-1, the J call TRBJ2-7, with D possibly being TRBD2 (6 bases). Germline V CDR1 and CDR2: MNHNS, SASEGT. This CDR3 is built from 14 residues. Trimming cost V 3 bases and J 6 bases, with 15 bases left between them. CDR3 sequence (DNA): TGTGCCAGCAGTGAGCGGGACCTGGTGTGCGAGCAGTACTTC. Translation gives CASSERDLVCEQYF.

With regard to this clonotype: One end of the junction does not line up with germline, which may come from a read error. The chain couples TRBV11-2 to TRBJ2-1; TRBD1 might be the D (5 bases). This CDR3 comprises 13 residues. Germline V lookup: CDR1 SGHAT, CDR2 FQNNGV. CDR3 in amino acids: CASSLIRANEQFF. CDR3 bases: TGCGCCAGCAGCTTAATCAGGGCTAATGAGCAGTTCTTC.

This clonotype was seen only once. Just one base apart from a much larger clone, this may be a read error. This chain joins TRBV10-3 and TRBJ2-1; 9 positions agree with TRBD2. The CDR3 loop spans 15 amino acids. V trimming: 4 bases; J trimming: 5 bases; junction bases outside the gene matches: 6. Looked up from germline, CDR1 is ENHRY and CDR2 is SYGVKD. Written as DNA, the CDR3 is TGTGCCATCAGTGTTAGGCTAGCGGGAAACAATGAGCAGTTCTTC. Amino acids: CAISVRLAGNNEQFF.

A word on this clonotype: This clone may be a read error of a much larger clone one base away. The V and J genes are TRBV6-5 and TRBJ2-5; either TRBD1 or TRBD2 may supply D (5 bases each). Germline V CDR1 and CDR2: MNHEY, SVGAGI. The CDR3 sequence is 13 residues long. The CDR3 region is CTSRKLGVETQYF. In DNA, the CDR3 is TGTACCAGCAGAAAACTAGGGGTGGAGACCCAGTACTTC.

A note on this clonotype: A read error may explain this, as a much larger clone is one base away. The CDR3 bases are TGTGCCAGCAGCCAGCAGGGAAACCCAGATACGCAGTATTTT. Protein sequence: CASSQQGNPDTQYF. This rearrangement joins TRBV4-2 to TRBJ2-3, with D perhaps matching TRBD1 (5 bases). Trimming took 3 bases from V and 4 from J, leaving 11 bases between them. From germline, CDR1 is LGHNA and CDR2 YNFKEQ. The CDR3 sequence is 14 residues long.

Turning to this clonotype: This clone may be a read error of a much larger clone one base away. The genes are TRBV6-2 or TRBV6-3 and TRBJ2-7; the D gene is possibly TRBD2 (5 bases). Germline CDR1 is MNHEY and CDR2 is SVGEGT. This CDR3 is built from 12 residues. V was trimmed by 5 bases and J by 4 bases, leaving 9 bases between them. CDR3 sequence (DNA): TGTGCCAGCAGTGACTACTTATACGAGCAGTACTTC. It specifies CASSDYLYEQYF.

Turning to this clonotype: Since a much larger clone is just one base distant, this may be a read error. The chain uses TRBV5-4 and TRBJ2-3; D is unresolved. Trimming took 2 bases from V and 0 from J, leaving 13 bases between them. Germline values: CDR1 SGHNT, CDR2 YYREEE (reference sequence). This CDR3 has 16 residues. The CDR3 nucleotides are TGTGCCAGCAGCTTTGACACTGGACCAAGCACAGATACGCAGTATTTT. Encoded protein: CASSFDTGPSTDTQYF.

Points on this clonotype: At one boundary the junction diverges from the germline segment, which might be a read error. The rearrangement uses TRBV6-1 and TRBJ2-4; D could derive from TRBD1 or TRBD2 (5 bases each). The CDR3 has 15 amino acids. Germline lookup yields CDR1 MNHNS and CDR2 SASEGT. The CDR3 bases are TGTACCAGTAGTGAAGCGCCGGGGCCCGGAAACATTCAGTACTTC. This encodes CTSSEAPGPGNIQYF.